This T cell receptor (beta chain) was identified during a study of spatial heterogeneity in lung cancer. In TCRdb, the 5' RACE reads were re-called with MiXCR into one record per CDR3 protein. The table has about 50,000 distinct CDR3 sequences, 7.5% to 9% seen once; the top ten hold about 13%. The CDR3 length is 11 residues. Trimming took 1 base from V and 5 from J, leaving 0 bases between them. Germline assignment: CDR1 SGHTA and CDR2 FQGTGA. The time point was: sample taken at primary tumor resection. Unsorted whole RNA of tumor, nontumor lung or frozen PBMC was sequenced. This sequence originates from a female donor with early-stage non-small cell lung cancer. The V call is TRBV7-3, the J call TRBJ2-1; D is ambiguous. The starting material was PBMCs, obtained at surgery. CDR3 loop: CASSLNNEQFF. CDR3 sequence (DNA): TGTGCCAGCAGCTTAAACAATGAGCAGTTCTTC.